This T cell receptor (beta chain) was sequenced during a study of T cells expressing NK-cell markers. Study-level background: From sorted CD3+CD56+NKG2C+, CD3+CD56+NKG2C- and CD3+CD56-NKG2C+ T cells came the TCR beta repertoires. Sequenced donors, eight in total, included seven who were HCMV-seropositive and one who was seronegative. Study-wide results and limits: Whether expanded NKG2C+ T cell clones were HCMV-specific remained unclear.

CDR1 is SGHKS, CDR2 YYEKEE, per germline (reference sequence). This CDR3 is 15 amino acids long. For this clonotype: Its antigen is still unknown.

As the method of synthesis, 5'RACE template switching with UMIs yielded TCR beta cDNA. TCRdb re-called the 5' RACE reads; every CDR3 protein appears as one record, without DNA. In total, the table holds about 410,000 distinct CDR3 sequences. Sequencing was carried out using blood T cells: a sorted CD56 or NKG2C T cell subset, CD4+ or CD8+ T cells, or bulk PBMC T cells (not recorded which). This chain uses TRBV5-5 with TRBJ2-7. The clonotype originates from a woman aged 50 to 65 in good health. This CDR3 reads CASSLNPGSSYEQYF.